This paragraph covers one TCR beta chain sequence. Only in-frame clones appear in the TCRdb table, and some are missing; sequencing was by immunoSEQ multiplex PCR. The table records fewer than 400,000 clones, around 67% of them present only once. This CDR3 has 15 residues. Germline V CDR1 and CDR2: LNHDA, SQIVND (reference sequence). V was trimmed by 3 bases and J by 3 bases, leaving 14 bases between them. This entry comes from a study of shared clonotypes between healthy human individuals. The receptor was derived from a man younger than 40 in good health. The sequenced sample consisted of memory CD4+ T cells sorted from blood. As for subset: CD45RA-negative fraction. This chain uses TRBV19 with TRBJ2-5, with a possible D match to TRBD1 (5 bases). In DNA form, the CDR3 reads TGTGCCAGTAGTATGTTTGGTTTGACAGAAGAGACCCAGTACTTC. This encodes CASSMFGLTEETQYF.